These T cell receptor beta chains were read from a single sample in a study of T cell repertoires in cytomegalovirus infection. TCRdb fed the reads into MiXCR, producing one record per CDR3 protein. Altogether around 94,000 distinct CDR3 sequences are present, approximately 17% being singletons, with the ten largest covering 8%. Sequencing input: PBMCs. The receptor source for this set is a human donor in good health (CMV status not recorded). Some clones in this sample may be carry-over from other donors' samples. Both conserved end residues are part of each CDR3. D genes are given only for firm matches. Not all rows give a size; the values are once, few, many and, for expanded clones, a class.

CDR3 protein | CDR3 DNA | clone size | J gene | V gene | D gene
CASSQGAAKRLNTEAFF | TGCGCCAGCAGCCAAGGGGCGGCAAAGCGGTTGAACACTGAAGCTTTCTTT | . | TRBJ1-1 | TRBV4-1 | .
CATQLGNTIYF | TGTGCCACCCAACTAGGAAACACCATATATTTT | many | TRBJ1-3 | TRBV7-2 | .
CSARGWQDTHSISYNEQFF | TGCAGTGCTAGAGGTTGGCAGGATACCCACTCAATCTCCTACAATGAGCAGTTCTTC | . | TRBJ2-1 | TRBV20-1 | .
CASSQWDRGYTEAFF | TGCGCCAGCAGCCAATGGGACAGGGGGTACACTGAAGCTTTCTTT | . | TRBJ1-1 | TRBV4-1 | TRBD1
CASSPLRGTEELFF | TGTGCTAGCAGCCCCTTGAGGGGAACCGAGGAGCTGTTTTTT | . | TRBJ2-2 | TRBV7-6 | .
CSATQPTGDDEQYF | TGCAGTGCCACACAGCCGACAGGGGACGACGAGCAGTACTTC | few | TRBJ2-7 | TRBV20-1 | TRBD1
CASSFDIQETQYF | TGTGCCAGCAGCTTCGACATACAAGAGACCCAGTACTTC | many | TRBJ2-5 | TRBV7-3 | .
CSAREGLGNTEAFF | TGCAGCGCCCGGGAAGGCCTGGGAAACACTGAAGCTTTCTTT | few | TRBJ1-1 | TRBV29-1 | .
CASSSSGTGLIYGYTF | TGTGCCAGCAGCTCATCCGGGACAGGGCTTATCTATGGCTACACCTTC | many | TRBJ1-2 | TRBV7-2 | TRBD1
CASSPPGLGGGYTF | TGTGCCAGCAGTCCGCCAGGACTAGGGGGTGGCTACACCTTC | few | TRBJ1-2 | TRBV6-8 | .
CASSQDRGPNYGYTF | TGCGCCAGCAGCCAAGATCGCGGGCCTAACTATGGCTACACCTTC | . | TRBJ1-2 | TRBV4-3 | .
CASSLGRTGQETQYF | TGTGCTAGCAGCTTAGGTCGGACCGGCCAAGAGACCCAGTACTTC | many | TRBJ2-5 | TRBV7-7 | .
CSATDGPQPQHF | TGCAGTGCTACAGACGGTCCCCAGCCCCAGCATTTT | . | TRBJ1-5 | TRBV20-1 | .
CASSLVVLAGNEQFF | TGTGCCAGCAGCTTAGTGGTCCTAGCGGGAAATGAGCAGTTCTTC | many | TRBJ2-1 | TRBV7-2 | TRBD2
CASAPGGRGDTQYF | TGTGCTAGTGCTCCGGGGGGTCGGGGAGATACGCAGTATTTT | . | TRBJ2-3 | TRBV12-5 | TRBD2
CASSRRGLEEKLFF | TGTGCCAGCAGCCGCCGGGGGCTGGAAGAAAAACTGTTTTTT | few | TRBJ1-4 | TRBV11-2 | .
CASSQGWSPYEQYF | TGTGCCAGCAGCCAGGGTTGGAGTCCCTACGAGCAGTACTTC | many | TRBJ2-7 | TRBV7-9 | .
CASSLGAEYYGYTF | TGTGCCAGCAGCTTAGGGGCAGAGTACTATGGCTACACCTTC | few | TRBJ1-2 | TRBV11-2 | .
CASSETGGTGNTIYF | TGCGCCAGCAGCGAGACAGGGGGCACTGGAAACACCATATATTTT | many | TRBJ1-3 | TRBV5-1 | TRBD1
CASSRAYGTQETQYF | TGTGCCAGCAGCCGGGCCTATGGGACCCAAGAGACCCAGTACTTC | many | TRBJ2-5 | TRBV7-2 | .
CSVSGVGGYTF | TGCAGCGTTTCTGGGGTAGGAGGCTACACCTTC | . | TRBJ1-2 | TRBV29-1 | .
CASRTTGTANTGELFF | TGTGCCAGTAGGACCACAGGAACCGCGAACACCGGGGAGCTGTTTTTT | few | TRBJ2-2 | TRBV19 | .
CASSLATTGELFF | TGTGCCAGCAGCCTCGCGACGACCGGGGAGCTGTTTTTT | . | TRBJ2-2 | TRBV7-9 | .
CASSRPAGQPQHF | TGTGCCAGCAGTCGCCCGGCGGGACAGCCCCAGCATTTT | few | TRBJ1-5 | TRBV28 | .
CASSAAGRKQFF | TGTGCCAGTAGTGCCGCCGGGAGGAAGCAGTTCTTC | few | TRBJ2-1 | TRBV19 | TRBD2
CASSDWRGGDNEQFF | TGTGCCAGCAGTGATTGGCGGGGGGGAGACAATGAGCAGTTCTTC | . | TRBJ2-1 | TRBV25-1 | TRBD2
CASREGGRGRNTEAFF | TGTGCCAGCAGAGAGGGGGGCAGGGGCCGGAACACTGAAGCTTTCTTT | many | TRBJ1-1 | TRBV7-6 | .
CASSYVAGGQETQYF | TGTGCCAGCAGTTACGTGGCGGGGGGGCAAGAGACCCAGTACTTC | few | TRBJ2-5 | TRBV6-2/TRBV6-3 | TRBD2
CASSQATISDSSYEQYF | TGCGCCAGCAGCCAAGCAACCATTAGTGATAGCTCCTACGAGCAGTACTTC | . | TRBJ2-7 | TRBV4-1 | .
CASSPTGSPNSPLHF | TGTGCCAGCAGCCCGACAGGGAGCCCCAATTCACCCCTCCACTTT | . | TRBJ1-6 | TRBV5-8 | TRBD1
CASSRGQGDGEQYF | TGCGCCAGCAGCCGGGGACAGGGAGACGGCGAGCAGTACTTC | few | TRBJ2-7 | TRBV4-1 | TRBD1
CASRGGQGDTGELFF | TGCGCCAGCAGAGGGGGACAGGGCGACACCGGGGAGCTGTTTTTT | few | TRBJ2-2 | TRBV4-3 | TRBD1
CASSLGTQPQHF | TGTGCCAGCAGTCTAGGTACTCAGCCCCAGCATTTT | many | TRBJ1-5 | TRBV7-9 | .
CASLAGTGGNYGYTF | TGTGCCAGCCTAGCCGGGACAGGGGGCAACTATGGCTACACCTTC | many | TRBJ1-2 | TRBV6-1 | TRBD1